A single sample gave rise to the 25 T cell receptor beta chains below, sequenced in a study of regulatory T cells in long-lasting Graves disease. Time point defined: persistent/refractory GD, antithyroid drugs over 5 years with positive TRAb. Generation of the TCR library employed RNA extracted from PBMCs. Sequencing libraries for TCR beta were prepared with iRepertoire HTBI primers and Arm-PCR of CDR3 regions. One entry per CDR3 protein, called by TCRdb with MiXCR from the multiplex PCR reads. The repertoire holds approximately 400,000 distinct CDR3 sequences, with less than 25% as singletons. The sample consisted of peripheral blood mononuclear cells (PBMCs), taken when the disease was refractory, from a patient treated with antithyroid drugs. Receptors were obtained from a female donor with Graves disease.

At least ten counts were recorded for this clonotype. The chain links TRBV2 to TRBJ1-1; 9 positions agree with TRBD1. V lost 6 bases, J lost 5 bases, and 4 bases stayed unmatched. CDR3 length: 13 amino acids. Germline CDR1 SNHLY, CDR2 FYNNEI. The CDR3 here is CASRGQGRTEAFF. The CDR3 DNA sequence: TGTGCCAGCAGAGGACAGGGGAGGACTGAAGCTTTCTTT.

This clonotype was observed at least ten times. The chain employs TRBV7-2 and TRBJ2-5; no firm D call. Germline V gene data show CDR1 as SGHTA and CDR2 as FQGNSA. The CDR3 totals 12 residues. Trimming left V 5 bases short and J 3 bases short, with 7 bases between. This CDR3 is CASSPFEETQYF. The CDR3 bases are TGTGCCAGCAGCCCGTTCGAAGAGACCCAGTACTTC.

This chain uses TRBV6-5 with TRBJ2-2; D may be TRBD1 (5 bases). The germline V and J ends were trimmed by 4 bases and 0 bases, with 12 bases remaining between them. CDR1 and CDR2 (germline): MNHEY, SVGAGI. The CDR3 sequence is 16 residues long. The CDR3 region is CASSSQDTTNTGELFF. CDR3 in DNA: TGTGCCAGCAGTTCCCAGGACACTACGAACACCGGGGAGCTGTTTTTT.

The genes are TRBV4-1 and TRBJ2-7; D not certain. Per the germline V gene, CDR1 is MGHRA and CDR2 is YSYEKL. V was cut by 1 base and J by 1 base, with 8 bases left in between. The CDR3 runs to 14 residues. The CDR3 DNA is TGCGCCAGCAGCCAAGGACACGGGTCCTACGAGCAGTACTTC. It specifies CASSQGHGSYEQYF.

This clonotype was observed many times. This rearrangement joins TRBV12-3 or TRBV12-4 to TRBJ1-4, with 9 bases fitting TRBD1. The CDR3 is 14 residues long. V was clipped by 5 bases and J by 10 bases; unmatched bases: 8. CDR3 amino acids: CASSGGQGIGKLFF. In DNA form, the CDR3 reads TGTGCCAGCAGTGGCGGACAGGGGATCGGAAAACTGTTTTTT.

The sample holds a few counts of this clonotype. The V call is TRBV30, the J call TRBJ1-1; D unclear. CDR1 is GTSNPN and CDR2 is SVGIG in the germline V gene (reference sequence). The V end lost 6 bases, the J end lost 3 bases, and 14 bases lay between the germline ends. The CDR3 consists of 13 residues. In DNA form, the CDR3 reads TGTGCCTGCTTAACAAGGGCCCACACTGAAGCTTTCTTT. It is translated as CACLTRAHTEAFF.

As regards this clonotype: Possible read error: a much larger clone is one base away. V and J are TRBV28 and TRBJ1-4; possible D gene TRBD1, 6 bases. V gave up 5 bases and J gave up 6 bases, with 13 bases separating them. Germline loops: CDR1 MDHEN, CDR2 SYDVKM. The CDR3 runs 14 residues. CDR3 in DNA: TGTGCCAGCAGTGCGACAGGTTCCGATGAAAAACTGTTTTTT. Protein sequence: CASSATGSDEKLFF.

CDR3 region: CASSPRQSVQETQYF. The CDR3 nucleotides read TGTGCCAGCAGCCCTAGACAGTCGGTACAAGAGACCCAGTACTTC. This chain connects TRBV7-2 to TRBJ2-5; TRBD1 is a possible D gene (5 bases). Germline V gives CDR1 SGHTA, CDR2 FQGNSA. CDR3 length equals 15 residues. Trimming stripped 5 bases from V and 2 bases from J, with 15 bases between.

The V and J genes are TRBV9 and TRBJ2-5, with D uncertain. The CDR3 loop spans 15 amino acids. CDR1 is SGDLS and CDR2 is YYNGEE in the germline V gene. V lost 3 bases, J lost 4 bases, and 16 bases lay in between. The DNA of the CDR3 is TGTGCCAGCAGCGCCGAGGACCATCTTGGAGAGACCCAGTACTTC. This translates into CASSAEDHLGETQYF.

Points on this clonotype: This could be a read error, since a much larger clone is one nucleotide away. The V call is TRBV27, the J call TRBJ1-4; the D gene is possibly TRBD1 (5 bases). CDR1 MNHEY and CDR2 SMNVEV come from the germline V gene (reference sequence). This CDR3 has 17 amino acids. Trimming shortened V by 4 bases and J by 8 bases, and 23 bases separated the two germline ends. This chain's CDR3 is CASSSIWSGGEIEKLFF. The CDR3 DNA sequence: TGTGCCAGCAGTTCGATCTGGTCGGGGGGGGAAATAGAAAAACTGTTTTTT.

The V and J genes are TRBV5-1 and TRBJ2-7; D uncertain. Between the trimmed V and J ends, which lost 1 base and 5 bases, there was a span of 13 bases. The CDR3 sequence is 14 residues long. Germline values: CDR1 SGHRS, CDR2 YFSETQ. The CDR3 DNA is TGCGCCAGCAGCTTGAAGGTGTCTGGGGACGAGCAGTACTTC. It codes for CASSLKVSGDEQYF. Full variable domain (outside the CDR3, taken from reference TRBV5-1 and TRBJ2-7): KAGVTQTPRYLIKTRGQQVTLSCSPISGHRSVSWYQQTPGQGLQFLFEYFSETQRNKGNFPGRFSGRQFSNSRSEMNVSTLELGDSALYLCASSLKVSGDEQYFGPGTRLTVT.

This clonotype was observed many times. This chain links TRBV28 with TRBJ2-7, with 8 nucleotides matching TRBD1. With 6 bases clipped from V and 9 bases from J, the junction kept 16 bases outside the gene matches. Germline CDR1 is MDHEN and CDR2 is SYDVKM. The CDR3 is made up of 15 amino acids. The DNA of the CDR3 is TGTGCCAGCAGCCAAGCACAGGGGGGAACTGCTGTGCAGTACTTC. Its translation is CASSQAQGGTAVQYF.

Many counts were recorded for this clonotype. The gene calls are TRBV12-3 or TRBV12-4 and TRBJ1-1, with TRBD1 matching 10 bases. The CDR3 totals 14 residues. Unmatched junction bases numbered 4, after V lost 6 bases and J lost 3 bases. CDR3: CASSSTGGYTEAFF. CDR3 bases: TGTGCCAGCAGCTCGACAGGGGGCTACACTGAAGCTTTCTTT.

This clonotype appeared many times. The J gene is TRBJ1-4, the V gene TRBV2, with TRBD1 matching over 11 bases. Germline V gene data show CDR1 as SNHLY and CDR2 as FYNNEI. V lost 6 bases to trimming and J lost 3 bases; unmatched junction nucleotides: 3. This CDR3 is built from 15 residues. This chain's CDR3 is CASRDRGLPNEKLFF. In nucleotides, the CDR3 is TGTGCCAGCAGGGACAGGGGGCTTCCTAATGAAAAACTGTTTTTT.

This clonotype turned up a few times. This chain uses TRBV14 with TRBJ1-1; D not resolved. This CDR3 contains 13 residues. The germline V gene has CDR1 SGHDN and CDR2 FVKESK. V lost 3 bases and J lost 4, with 9 bases in between. The CDR3 sequence is CASSHATRTEAFF. CDR3 nucleotide sequence: TGTGCCAGCAGCCACGCTACGCGCACTGAAGCTTTCTTT.

This rearrangement joins TRBV5-6 to TRBJ2-5, with D possibly matching TRBD2 (6 bases). V lost 5 bases, J lost 4 bases, and 12 bases lay in between. Germline CDR1 is SGHDT and CDR2 is YYEEEE. This CDR3 region has 13 residues. The CDR3 loop reads CASSMGGRETQYF. The DNA of the CDR3 is TGTGCCAGCAGTATGGGAGGACGAGAGACCCAGTACTTC. The whole variable domain, filled in from reference TRBV5-6 and TRBJ2-5, reads DAGVTQSPTHLIKTRGQQVTLRCSPKSGHDTVSWYQQALGQGPQFIFQYYEEEERQRGNFPDRFSGHQFPNYSSELNVNALLLGDSALYLCASSMGGRETQYFGPGTRLLVL.

This clonotype showed up just a few times. J is TRBJ2-7 and V is TRBV5-1, with 8 bases identical to TRBD1. CDR1 and CDR2 from the germline V gene are SGHRS and YFSETQ. The CDR3 is 14 amino acids. The V and J ends lost 6 bases and 2 bases, in that order; junction bases with no gene match: 7. CDR3 in amino acids: CASNPQGGTYEQYF. CDR3 coding DNA: TGCGCCAGCAACCCACAGGGGGGAACCTACGAGCAGTACTTC.

This clonotype was seen ten or more times. The chain is built from TRBV5-6 and TRBJ1-1, with 11 positions matching TRBD1. Germline V gene sequence: CDR1 SGHDT, CDR2 YYEEEE. The CDR3 loop spans 15 amino acids. V trimming: 4 bases; J trimming: 4 bases; junction bases outside the gene matches: 6. The CDR3 spells CASSESGTGGTEAFF. CDR3 in DNA: TGTGCCAGCAGCGAATCCGGGACAGGGGGCACTGAAGCTTTCTTT.

The chain couples TRBV11-1 to TRBJ2-3; 8 bases fit TRBD2. Trimming took 3 bases from V and 2 from J; bases not matched to a gene: 4. This CDR3 spans 15 amino acids. Germline V gene sequence: CDR1 SGHAT, CDR2 FQDESV (reference sequence). The CDR3 coding sequence is TGTGCCAGCAGCTTCAAGCGGGAGTACACAGATACGCAGTATTTT. Its protein product is CASSFKREYTDTQYF.

V usage is TRBV9 and J usage is TRBJ2-1, with D possibly TRBD2 on 6 matching bases. The CDR3 covers 16 residues. Germline assignment: CDR1 SGDLS and CDR2 YYNGEE. Trimming removed 0 bases at V and 0 bases at J, with 10 bases between. The chain's CDR3 is CASSVGPGSSYNEQFF. CDR3 in DNA: TGTGCCAGCAGCGTAGGGCCCGGGAGCTCCTACAATGAGCAGTTCTTC.

The chain carries TRBV7-2 and TRBJ2-7; no firm D call. Trimming stripped 5 bases from V and 1 base from J, with 12 bases between. Germline V lookup: CDR1 SGHTA, CDR2 FQGNSA. The CDR3 loop spans 14 amino acids. Here the CDR3 reads CASSPESRSYEQYF. The CDR3 nucleotides are TGTGCCAGCAGCCCCGAATCGAGGTCCTACGAGCAGTACTTC.

The chain has TRBV20-1 and TRBJ2-2; 9 nucleotides agree with TRBD2. The CDR3 sequence is 17 residues long. The J segment lost 8 bases and the V segment lost 2 bases, leaving 15 bases of the junction unmatched. CDR1 and CDR2 from the germline V gene are DFQATT and SNEGSKA (reference sequence). Written as DNA, the CDR3 is TGCAGTGCTAGAATTTTGGGGGTAGCGGGAGTGAGAGGGGAGCTGTTTTTT. This translates into CSARILGVAGVRGELFF.

This clonotype was counted at least ten times. The chain recombines TRBV20-1 with TRBJ2-2, with 9 bases matching TRBD1. V was clipped by 0 bases and J by 3 bases; unmatched bases: 2. The germline gives CDR1 DFQATT, CDR2 SNEGSKA (reference sequence). The CDR3 is 15 amino acids. DNA of the CDR3: TGCAGTGCTAGAGAACAGGGGGCGTACACCGGGGAGCTGTTTTTT. This codes for CSAREQGAYTGELFF.

This clonotype was observed a few times. The chain links TRBV19 to TRBJ1-1; the D is unclear. The CDR3 extends over 14 amino acids. Germline V gene data show CDR1 as LNHDA and CDR2 as SQIVND (reference sequence). Trimming left V 3 bases short and J 1 base short, with 9 bases between. This CDR3 reads CASSMIAGNTEAFF. The CDR3 DNA sequence: TGTGCCAGTAGTATGATTGCGGGGAACACTGAAGCTTTCTTT.

J is TRBJ1-4 and V is TRBV6-2 or TRBV6-3, with 8 bases that match TRBD1. Losses at the gene ends were 5 bases for V and 7 bases for J; bases not matched to a gene: 9. CDR3 length: 15 residues. The V gene's germline CDR1 is MNHEY and CDR2 SVGEGT. In DNA form, the CDR3 reads TGTGCCAGCAGTGAAGGACAGGGTATAGTTGAAAAACTGTTTTTT. Its translation: CASSEGQGIVEKLFF.